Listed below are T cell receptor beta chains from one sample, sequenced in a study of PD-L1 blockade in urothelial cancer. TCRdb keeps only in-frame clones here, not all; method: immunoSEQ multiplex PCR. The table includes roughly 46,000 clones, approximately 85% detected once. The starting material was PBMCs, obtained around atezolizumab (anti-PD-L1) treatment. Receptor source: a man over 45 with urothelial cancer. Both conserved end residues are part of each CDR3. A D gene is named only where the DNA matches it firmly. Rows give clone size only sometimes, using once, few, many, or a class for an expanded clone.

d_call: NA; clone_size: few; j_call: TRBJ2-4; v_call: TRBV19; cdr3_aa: CASRGAGREEVKNIQYF; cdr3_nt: TGTGCCAGTAGGGGGGCGGGACGGGAGGAAGTCAAAAACATTCAGTACTTC
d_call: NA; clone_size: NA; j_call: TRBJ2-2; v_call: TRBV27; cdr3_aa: CASSLNTNTGELFF; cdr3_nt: TGTGCCAGCAGTTTAAATACAAACACCGGGGAGCTGTTTTTT
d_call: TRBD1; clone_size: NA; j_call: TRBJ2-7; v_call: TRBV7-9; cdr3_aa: CASSLGGRGREEQYF; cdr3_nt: TGTGCCAGCAGCTTAGGCGGCAGGGGGCGCGAAGAGCAGTACTTC
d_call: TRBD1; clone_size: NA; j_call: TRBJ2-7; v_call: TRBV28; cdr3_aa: CASGSGGNYEQYF; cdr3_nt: TGTGCCAGCGGGTCAGGGGGTAACTACGAGCAGTACTTC
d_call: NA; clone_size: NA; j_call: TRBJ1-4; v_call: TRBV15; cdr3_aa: CATSIEQSTNEKLFF; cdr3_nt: TGTGCCACCAGCATAGAACAGTCAACTAATGAAAAACTGTTTTTT
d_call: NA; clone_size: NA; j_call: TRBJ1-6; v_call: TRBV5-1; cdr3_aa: CASSLGNRAYNSPLHF; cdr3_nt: TGCGCCAGCAGCTTGGGGAACAGGGCTTATAATTCACCCCTCCACTTT
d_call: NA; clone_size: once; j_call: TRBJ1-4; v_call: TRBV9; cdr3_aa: CASSAPSSEKLFF; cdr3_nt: TGTGCCAGCAGCGCCCCCTCGAGCGAAAAACTGTTTTTT
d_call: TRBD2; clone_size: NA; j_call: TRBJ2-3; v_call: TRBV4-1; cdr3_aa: CASSQVGLGADTQYF; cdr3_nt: TGCGCCAGCAGCCAAGTAGGACTAGGCGCAGATACGCAGTATTTT
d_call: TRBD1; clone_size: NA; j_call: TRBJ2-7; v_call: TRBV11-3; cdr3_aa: CASSVGQGTEQYF; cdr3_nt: TGTGCCAGCAGCGTTGGACAGGGGACCGAGCAGTACTTC
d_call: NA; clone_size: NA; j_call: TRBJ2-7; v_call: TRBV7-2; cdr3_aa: CASSLPGGSYEQYF; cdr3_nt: TGTGCCAGCAGCTTACCAGGGGGGTCCTACGAGCAGTACTTC
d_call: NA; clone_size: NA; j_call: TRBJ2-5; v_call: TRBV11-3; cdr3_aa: CASSLDSETQYF; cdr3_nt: TGTGCCAGCAGCTTAGATAGCGAGACCCAGTACTTC
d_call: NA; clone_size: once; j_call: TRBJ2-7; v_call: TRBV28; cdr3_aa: CASTLGGSRSYEQYF; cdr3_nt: TGTGCCAGCACCTTGGGGGGAAGTAGGTCCTACGAGCAGTACTTC
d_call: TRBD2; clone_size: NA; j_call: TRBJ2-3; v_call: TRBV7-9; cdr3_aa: CASSSAAVSGVPDTQYF; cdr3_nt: TGTGCCAGCAGCTCAGCCGCAGTTAGCGGGGTCCCAGATACGCAGTATTTT
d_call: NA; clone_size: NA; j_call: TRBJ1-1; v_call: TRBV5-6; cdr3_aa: CASSPPTGSNTEAFF; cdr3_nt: TGTGCCAGCAGCCCTCCGACAGGTTCGAACACTGAAGCTTTCTTT
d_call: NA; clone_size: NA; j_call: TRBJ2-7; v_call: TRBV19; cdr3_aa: CASSIDLGDSEQYF; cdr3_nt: TGTGCCAGTAGTATAGATCTGGGGGACTCCGAGCAGTACTTC
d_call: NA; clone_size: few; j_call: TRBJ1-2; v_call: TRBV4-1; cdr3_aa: CASSQEGVWGYTF; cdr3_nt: TGCGCCAGCAGCCAAGAAGGGGTGTGGGGCTACACCTTC
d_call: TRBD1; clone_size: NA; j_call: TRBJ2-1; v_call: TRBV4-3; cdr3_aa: CASSQDPTGVGHPFF; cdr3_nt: TGCGCCAGCAGCCAGGATCCCACAGGGGTCGGCCATCCGTTCTTC
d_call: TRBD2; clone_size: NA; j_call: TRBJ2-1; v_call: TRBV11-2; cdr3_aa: CASSFTTLASGGGYEQFF; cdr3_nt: TGTGCCAGCAGCTTCACGACTTTGGCTAGCGGGGGGGGCTATGAGCAGTTCTTC
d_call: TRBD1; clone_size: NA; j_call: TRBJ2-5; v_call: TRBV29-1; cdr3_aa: CSVETPMGGQGSRETQYF; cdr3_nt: TGCAGCGTTGAAACCCCCATGGGGGGACAGGGGAGTCGAGAGACCCAGTACTTC
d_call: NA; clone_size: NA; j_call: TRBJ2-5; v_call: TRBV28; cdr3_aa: CASTPPAAYQETQYF; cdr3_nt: TGTGCCAGCACTCCTCCGGCAGCGTACCAAGAGACCCAGTACTTC
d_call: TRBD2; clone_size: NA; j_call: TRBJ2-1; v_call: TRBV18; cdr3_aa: CASSLSGSPHNEQFF; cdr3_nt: TGTGCCAGCTCTCTCAGCGGGAGTCCCCACAATGAGCAGTTCTTC
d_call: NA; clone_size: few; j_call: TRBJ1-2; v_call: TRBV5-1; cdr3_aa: CASSTGGGNYGYTF; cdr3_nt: TGCGCCAGCAGCACCGGGGGAGGGAACTATGGCTACACCTTC
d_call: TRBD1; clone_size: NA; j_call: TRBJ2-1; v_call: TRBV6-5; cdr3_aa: CASSYSGQLDEQFF; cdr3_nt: TGTGCCAGCAGTTACTCGGGACAGTTGGATGAGCAGTTCTTC
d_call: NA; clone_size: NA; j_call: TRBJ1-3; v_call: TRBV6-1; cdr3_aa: CASKIGDFPGNTIYF; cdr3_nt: TGTGCCAGCAAAATAGGGGACTTTCCTGGAAACACCATATATTTT
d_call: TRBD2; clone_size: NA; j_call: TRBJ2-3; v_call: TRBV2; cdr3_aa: CASRGLVTDTQYF; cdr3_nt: TGTGCCAGCAGGGGACTAGTCACAGATACGCAGTATTTT
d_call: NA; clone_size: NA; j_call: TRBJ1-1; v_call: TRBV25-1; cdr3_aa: CASSSLTEAFF; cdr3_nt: TGTGCCAGCAGTTCGCTAACTGAAGCTTTCTTT
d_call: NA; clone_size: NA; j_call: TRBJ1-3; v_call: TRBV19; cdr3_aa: CASSIGGGPTGNTIYF; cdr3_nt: TGTGCCAGTAGTATAGGGGGGGGGCCAACTGGAAACACCATATATTTT